Following are 18 T cell receptor beta chains from one sample sequenced in a study of Graves' ophthalmopathy and Graves' hyperthyroidism. Amplified TCR beta CDR3 regions were obtained using RNA transcripts as template. Second-round multiplex PCR came after a first-round RT-PCR that employed HTBI primers. TCRdb processed the multiplex PCR reads anew with MiXCR; each CDR3 protein has one entry. Of about 700,000 distinct CDR3 sequences listed, about 38% were seen once; the top ten hold around 3%. Sequenced material: peripheral blood. The receptors shown here come from an adult man with Graves' ophthalmopathy.

This sequence joins TRBV25-1 and TRBJ1-3; D ambiguous. Germline CDR1 reads MGHDK; CDR2 reads SYGVNS. The CDR3 has 13 amino acids. Trimming pared 9 bases from V and 0 bases from J, leaving 9 bases between. The CDR3 nucleotides are TGTGCCAGGGTAGGGCCCTCTGGAAACACCATATATTTT. Translation gives CARVGPSGNTIYF.

The V and J genes are TRBV2 and TRBJ1-6; no clear D. The CDR3 consists of 14 residues. Trimming cost V 6 bases and J 7 bases, with 13 bases left between them. Per the germline V gene, CDR1 is SNHLY and CDR2 is FYNNEI. CDR3 protein: CASRLYSSNSPLHF. CDR3 nucleotides: TGTGCCAGCAGACTCTACAGCTCAAATTCACCCCTCCACTTT.

This chain uses TRBV25-1 with TRBJ1-4; TRBD1 agrees at 7 bases. V lost 6 bases and J lost 7; bases outside the gene matches: 14. Germline V gene sequence: CDR1 MGHDK, CDR2 SYGVNS. The CDR3 spans 16 residues. DNA of the CDR3: TGTGCCAGCAGCCAAGATTCGGGCGCAGGGGGTGAAAAACTGTTTTTT. Translated: CASSQDSGAGGEKLFF.

The V call is TRBV11-1, the J call TRBJ1-2; D is possibly TRBD1 (5 bases). Deletions cut 5 bases from V and 6 bases from J, with 10 bases between. The germline V gene has CDR1 SGHAT and CDR2 FQDESV (reference sequence). CDR3 length equals 12 residues. The CDR3 bases are TGTGCCAGCAGCGTTGTGGGGGATGGCTACACCTTC. Protein sequence: CASSVVGDGYTF.

The chain uses TRBV9 and TRBJ2-2; TRBD2 agrees at 8 bases. CDR3 length: 14 amino acids. Trimming cost V 4 bases and J 6 bases; bases outside gene matches: 5. The germline V gene has CDR1 SGDLS and CDR2 YYNGEE. The CDR3 DNA reads as TGTGCCAGCAGCCCGGGACTAGATTCCGGGGAGCTGTTTTTT. It codes for CASSPGLDSGELFF.

This clonotype was detected ten times or more. V is TRBV4-1 and J is TRBJ2-5; D is perhaps TRBD2 (6 bases). CDR3 length: 17 residues. The germline gives CDR1 MGHRA, CDR2 YSYEKL. The germline V and J ends were trimmed by 0 bases and 5 bases, with 19 bases remaining between them. In DNA, the CDR3 is TGCGCCAGCAGCCAAGATGGGCCGGGAGTGAGGGATGAGACCCAGTACTTC. This gives the protein CASSQDGPGVRDETQYF.

The chain combines TRBV19 with TRBJ2-3; TRBD2 matches 9 bases. The trim removed 5 bases at V and 4 bases at J, leaving 7 bases unmatched. CDR3 length: 15 residues. CDR1 and CDR2 (germline): LNHDA, SQIVND (reference sequence). The chain's CDR3 is CASSSLAGQSDTQYF. The CDR3 bases are TGTGCCAGTAGTTCCCTAGCGGGGCAGTCAGATACGCAGTATTTT.

The chain is built from TRBV20-1 and TRBJ1-2; the match to TRBD1 covers 8 bases. Germline assignment: CDR1 DFQATT and CDR2 SNEGSKA (reference sequence). The CDR3 extends over 14 amino acids. V lost 3 bases and J lost 2; bases outside the gene matches: 5. Written as DNA, the CDR3 is TGCAGTGCTAGGGACGGACAGGGCAACTATGGCTACACCTTC. This sequence encodes CSARDGQGNYGYTF.

In its sample, this clonotype was seen many times. The V and J genes are TRBV7-9 and TRBJ2-7, with D possibly being TRBD2 (5 bases). V lost 4 bases and J lost 4, with 20 bases in between. Germline V gene data show CDR1 as SEHNR and CDR2 as FQNEAQ (reference sequence). CDR3 size: 16 residues. The CDR3 loop reads CASSSGIEAVEYEQYF. CDR3 coding DNA: TGTGCCAGCAGCTCGGGGATTGAGGCAGTAGAGTACGAGCAGTACTTC.

This clonotype was seen repeatedly, ten times or more. In DNA form, the CDR3 reads TGCGCCAGCAGCTACGGACGGAGCTATGAGACCCAGTACTTC. Encoded protein: CASSYGRSYETQYF. The gene calls are TRBV5-1 and TRBJ2-5; no clear D. Trimming shortened V by 3 bases and J by 5 bases, and 14 bases separated the two germline ends. This CDR3 comprises 14 residues. Germline V gene sequence: CDR1 SGHRS, CDR2 YFSETQ.

Many counts were recorded for this clonotype. The V gene is TRBV20-1, the J gene TRBJ2-7; the match to TRBD1 covers 7 bases. In germline, CDR1 is DFQATT, CDR2 SNEGSKA (reference sequence). The CDR3 is 12 residues long. V gave up 6 bases and J gave up 2 bases; unmatched junction bases: 4. The CDR3 DNA follows: TGCAGTGCAGCCGACAGGGCCTACGAGCAGTACTTC. Residues: CSAADRAYEQYF.

The CDR3 region has the DNA TGTGCCAGCAGCAATTTACCGGGACAGGGAAGAGAGACCCAGTACTTC. This translates into CASSNLPGQGRETQYF. The V call is TRBV9, the J call TRBJ2-5, with 9 bases fitting TRBD1. V lost 4 bases and J lost 4; bases outside the gene matches: 11. CDR1 is SGDLS and CDR2 is YYNGEE in the germline V gene. This CDR3 is 16 amino acids long.

The rearrangement uses TRBV10-2 and TRBJ1-1; D gene unclear. V gave up 6 bases and J gave up 9 bases, with 14 bases separating them. Germline assignment: CDR1 WSHSY and CDR2 SAAADI. This CDR3 contains 12 residues. The CDR3 DNA sequence: TGCGCCAGCAGCAAAACACGGAGCCAAGCTTTCTTT. Amino acid sequence: CASSKTRSQAFF.

In regard to this clonotype: This may arise from a read error, as a much more abundant clone is one base away. The chain is built from TRBV6-1 and TRBJ1-1; no clear D gene. The CDR3 extends over 13 amino acids. The V gene's germline CDR1 is MNHNS and CDR2 SASEGT. CDR3 in DNA: TGTGCCAGCACCTTTGGAACGAACACTGAAGCTTCCTTT. Its translation: CASTFGTNTEASF.

The chain recombines TRBV15 with TRBJ1-6, with D perhaps matching TRBD1 (6 bases). The ends were cut back, 3 bases at V and 6 bases at J, with 18 bases in the middle. Per the germline V gene, CDR1 is LNHNV and CDR2 is YYDKDF (reference sequence). The CDR3 runs to 17 residues. In nucleotides, the CDR3 is TGTGCCACCAGCAGCCGACAGGCAAGCGCCTCTAATTCACCCCTCCACTTT. Residues: CATSSRQASASNSPLHF.

This clonotype has at least ten counts. CDR3 nucleotide sequence: TGTGCCAGCAGTTTCGGGACAGGTCACACCGGGGAGCTGTTTTTT. Encoded protein: CASSFGTGHTGELFF. The gene calls are TRBV12-3 or TRBV12-4 and TRBJ2-2, with 8 bases matching TRBD1. CDR3 length: 15 residues. V shed 3 bases and J 3 bases; nucleotides not matched to a gene: 3.

This CDR3 reads CSVATKGAQPQHF. The CDR3 DNA reads TGCAGCGTTGCGACAAAGGGTGCTCAGCCCCAGCATTTT. The chain recombines TRBV29-1 with TRBJ1-5; D gene ambiguous. CDR1 SQVTM and CDR2 ANQGSEA come from the germline V gene. V was clipped by 4 bases and J by 6 bases, with 13 bases between them. This CDR3 is built from 13 residues.

This clonotype was observed at least ten times. The CDR3 sequence: CASREDRNYGYTF. CDR3 DNA: TGTGCCAGTAGAGAGGACAGGAACTATGGCTACACCTTC. The rearrangement links TRBV19 to TRBJ1-2, with 7 nucleotides matching TRBD1. From germline, CDR1 is LNHDA and CDR2 SQIVND (reference sequence). With V trimmed by 6 bases and J by 2 bases, 3 bases remained unmatched. The CDR3 covers 13 residues.